These T cell receptor beta chains were read from a single sample in a study of cytomegalovirus exposure and HLA in healthy donors. Here immunoSEQ multiplex PCR was the method, and the copy in TCRdb shows in-frame clones only, minus some. The repertoire holds under 200,000 clones, less than 90% seen once, with around 1.8% in the top ten. What was sequenced was PBMCs. The receptor set was obtained from a woman aged 18-29 years in good health and CMV-seronegative. CDR3s include the opening cysteine and the closing phenylalanine or tryptophan. Each record gives: V gene, D gene, J gene, clone size, CDR3 protein, CDR3 DNA. The D gene is left open where the match is weak. Size is stated for part of the rows, as once, few or many counts, or as a class when the clone is expanded.

TRBV5-1,TRBD2,TRBJ2-7,NA,CASSYQSGATSYEQYF,TGCGCCAGCAGCTACCAAAGCGGGGCAACCTCCTACGAGCAGTACTTC
TRBV6-5,NA,TRBJ2-7,NA,CASTPGFSYEQYF,TGTGCCAGCACGCCGGGGTTCTCCTACGAGCAGTACTTC
TRBV10-3,NA,TRBJ1-2,NA,CAISDREGDRAGYTF,TGTGCCATCAGTGATAGGGAGGGGGATCGGGCCGGCTACACCTTC
TRBV5-5,NA,TRBJ1-4,NA,CASSFRPGHLNEKLFF,TGTGCCAGCAGCTTTCGTCCGGGACACCTAAATGAAAAACTGTTTTTT
TRBV4-2,TRBD1,TRBJ2-6,NA,CASSLGTGQGFPSGANVLTF,TGTGCCAGCAGCCTGGGAACGGGACAGGGGTTCCCCTCTGGGGCCAACGTCCTGACTTTC
TRBV28,TRBD1,TRBJ1-6,NA,CASSPRTGNRNSPLHF,TGTGCCAGCAGTCCGCGGACAGGGAATAGAAATTCACCCCTCCACTTT
TRBV6-6,TRBD1,TRBJ2-2,once,CASSYPRQGLAGELFF,TGTGCCAGCAGTTACCCCCGACAGGGGTTGGCCGGGGAGCTGTTTTTT
TRBV11-2,TRBD2,TRBJ2-7,once,CASSLVGSGRSHEQYF,TGTGCCAGCAGCTTAGTCGGGAGCGGGAGGAGTCACGAGCAGTACTTC
TRBV27,NA,TRBJ1-4,few,CASSFGGRNEKLFF,TGTGCCAGCAGTTTCGGGGGTCGGAATGAAAAACTGTTTTTT
TRBV2,TRBD2,TRBJ2-5,NA,CASKLLAGAETQYF,TGTGCCAGCAAGTTGTTAGCGGGGGCTGAGACCCAGTACTTC
TRBV5-1,NA,TRBJ1-1,NA,CASSPPGPGEGGTEAFF,TGCGCCAGCAGCCCTCCGGGACCTGGGGAAGGGGGCACTGAAGCTTTCTTT
TRBV27,TRBD1,TRBJ1-1,NA,CASFPPPGGAWVTEAFF,TGTGCCAGCTTTCCACCCCCAGGGGGCGCTTGGGTCACTGAAGCTTTCTTT
TRBV18,TRBD2,TRBJ2-7,NA,CASSPSRLAGPYEQYF,TGTGCCAGCTCACCATCCAGGCTAGCGGGGCCCTACGAGCAGTACTTC
TRBV11-2,TRBD1,TRBJ1-4,NA,CASRQLGQGKLFF,TGTGCCAGCAGACAATTAGGACAGGGAAAACTGTTTTTT
TRBV15,NA,TRBJ1-3,NA,CATSRERSYSGNTIYF,TGTGCCACCAGCAGAGAGAGGTCGTACTCTGGAAACACCATATATTTT
TRBV7-9,NA,TRBJ2-5,NA,CASSPEGETQYF,TGTGCCAGCAGCCCGGAGGGAGAGACCCAGTACTTC
TRBV6-1,TRBD2,TRBJ2-3,few,CASRTSGGADTQYF,TGTGCCAGCAGAACTAGCGGGGGGGCAGATACGCAGTATTTT
TRBV28,NA,TRBJ1-5,NA,CASRRQVGQPQHF,TGTGCCAGCAGAAGACAGGTTGGTCAGCCCCAGCATTTT
TRBV7-6,NA,TRBJ2-7,NA,CASSVGAYEQYF,TGTGCCAGCAGCGTGGGAGCCTACGAGCAGTACTTC
TRBV6-1,TRBD1,TRBJ1-5,NA,CASSVEKGTGRSQPQHF,TGTGCCAGCAGTGTCGAAAAGGGGACAGGTCGGAGTCAGCCCCAGCATTTT
TRBV5-5,TRBD2,TRBJ2-5,NA,CASSLASGRPQETQYF,TGTGCCAGCAGCTTGGCTAGCGGGAGGCCCCAAGAGACCCAGTACTTC
TRBV5-8,TRBD1,TRBJ2-1,NA,CASSFLGQSNEQFF,TGTGCCAGCAGCTTCCTGGGACAGTCAAATGAGCAGTTCTTC
TRBV2,NA,TRBJ2-7,once,CASSRDSHEQYF,TGTGCCAGCAGCCGGGACTCTCACGAGCAGTACTTC